These 10 T cell receptor beta chains were sequenced from one sample in a study of blood T cell repertoires in COVID-19. Data came from immunoSEQ multiplex PCR; TCRdb stores just in-frame clones and leaves some out. Of just under 20,000 clones in the sample, approximately 84% were seen once. The sample taken for sequencing was peripheral blood. The origin of the receptors is a human donor with active COVID-19. The donor label of this sample is uncertain.

This clone was recorded a few times. The chain couples TRBV6-5 to TRBJ2-1; TRBD2 aligns across 9 bases. The V segment lost 7 bases and the J segment 3 bases; nucleotides outside the gene matches: 1. Per the germline V gene, CDR1 is MNHEY and CDR2 is SVGAGI. The CDR3 runs 13 residues. CDR3 nucleotide sequence: TGTGCCAGCAAGCGGGAGGTCTACAATGAGCAGTTCTTC. It specifies CASKREVYNEQFF.

This sequence joins TRBV6-2 or TRBV6-3 and TRBJ2-6; 10 positions match TRBD2. This CDR3 region has 18 residues. Germline CDR1 is MNHEY and CDR2 is SVGEGT. J lost 0 bases, V lost 4 bases, and 6 bases had no gene match. This CDR3 reads CASSSPGLASSGANVLTF. The CDR3 region has the DNA TGTGCCAGCAGTTCGCCGGGACTAGCGAGCTCTGGGGCCAACGTCCTGACTTTC.

The chain uses TRBV19 and TRBJ2-7, with TRBD1 matching over 7 bases. The V gene end was trimmed by 6 bases and the J gene end by 2 bases; junction bases not matched to a gene: 10. This CDR3 comprises 15 residues. Germline assignment: CDR1 LNHDA and CDR2 SQIVND (reference sequence). The CDR3 loop is CASSRTGHTPYEQYF. In DNA form, the CDR3 reads TGTGCCAGTAGCCGGACAGGTCACACCCCCTACGAGCAGTACTTC.

This rearrangement joins TRBV27 to TRBJ2-1, with 7 positions matching TRBD2. V was pared by 4 bases and J by 6 bases, with 12 bases of the junction left unmatched. Germline lookup yields CDR1 MNHEY and CDR2 SMNVEV (reference sequence). The CDR3 extends over 16 amino acids. CDR3 nucleotide sequence: TGTGCCAGCAGTTCCCACGGACTAGAAGGAGGCAATGAGCAGTTCTTC. Its translation is CASSSHGLEGGNEQFF.

The chain uses TRBV12-3 or TRBV12-4 and TRBJ1-2, with D possibly matching TRBD1 (5 bases). The CDR3 spans 13 residues. Trimming left V 5 bases short and J 4 bases short, with 11 bases between. CDR3 coding DNA: TGTGCCAGCAGTCTACAGGAATCCTATGGCTACACCTTC. Protein product: CASSLQESYGYTF.

CDR3: CASSGTLNTEAFF. The CDR3 DNA is TGTGCCAGCAGCGGCACATTGAACACTGAAGCTTTCTTT. The V and J genes are TRBV5-4 and TRBJ1-1; D remains ambiguous. The CDR3 extends over 13 amino acids. The germline V gene encodes CDR1 SGHNT and CDR2 YYREEE (reference sequence). Trimming cost V 4 bases and J 0 bases, with 7 bases left between them.

The V call is TRBV5-5, the J call TRBJ1-1; D unresolved. Trimming removed 1 base from V and 1 base from J, with 8 bases in between. This CDR3 region has 14 residues. In germline, CDR1 is SGHKS, CDR2 YYEKEE (reference sequence). The CDR3, as DNA: TGTGCCAGCAGCTTGCTTTTTAGGAACACTGAAGCTTTCTTT. Translation gives CASSLLFRNTEAFF.

The chain uses TRBV7-3 and TRBJ2-7; the D gene is possibly TRBD2 (6 bases). The CDR3 covers 14 residues. V was cut by 0 bases and J by 1 base, with 7 bases left in between. Germline values: CDR1 SGHTA, CDR2 FQGTGA. Here the CDR3 DNA reads TGTGCCAGCAGCTTAACTAGCGGATCCTACGAGCAGTACTTC. Encoded protein: CASSLTSGSYEQYF.

The V call is TRBV28, the J call TRBJ2-1, with D tentatively TRBD1 (5 bases). Trimming removed 8 bases at V and 5 bases at J, with 13 bases between. This CDR3 region has 13 residues. Germline loops: CDR1 MDHEN, CDR2 SYDVKM. The CDR3 DNA reads TGTGCCAGCCAATTAACGGACAACAATGAGCAGTTCTTC. Protein product: CASQLTDNNEQFF.

The chain carries TRBV18 and TRBJ2-1; 15 bases match TRBD2. This CDR3 spans 16 amino acids. Per the germline V gene, CDR1 is KGHSH and CDR2 is LQKENI. J gave up 6 bases and V 5 bases, and 5 bases lay outside the gene matches. The CDR3 coding sequence is TGTGCCAGCTCAACAGGGACTAGCGGGAGGCTCAATGAGCAGTTCTTC. The encoded protein is CASSTGTSGRLNEQFF.